The 10 T cell receptor beta chains below were found in one sample sequenced in a study of cytomegalovirus exposure and HLA in healthy donors. The PCR ran on 60 Vbeta and 13 Jbeta primers. This table comes from immunoSEQ multiplex PCR, and its TCRdb copy is limited to in-frame clones, with some not included. The sample contains fewer than 250,000 clones, 60% to 85% of which appear only once. Sequencing was performed on PBMCs. The source is a woman under 30 in good health and CMV-seronegative.

This chain connects TRBV27 to TRBJ1-4, with a possible D match to TRBD1 (5 bases). V was clipped by 7 bases and J by 8 bases, with 17 bases between them. The germline V gene has CDR1 MNHEY and CDR2 SMNVEV (reference sequence). The CDR3 is 14 amino acids. Here the CDR3 reads CASKPGPGREKLFF. The CDR3 DNA sequence: TGTGCCAGCAAACCGGGACCCGGGAGGGAAAAACTGTTTTTT. Full variable domain (remainder filled in from reference TRBV27 and TRBJ1-4): EAQVTQNPRYLITVTGKKLTVTCSQNMNHEYMSWYRQDPGLGLRQIYYSMNVEVTDKGDVPEGYKVSRKEKRNFPLILESPSPNQTSLYFCASKPGPGREKLFFGSGTQLSVL.

This sequence joins TRBV30 and TRBJ2-7; weak D call: TRBD1 (8 bases). V was cut by 2 bases and J by 7 bases, with 15 bases left in between. CDR1 is GTSNPN, CDR2 SVGIG, per germline (reference sequence). The CDR3 has 13 residues. The CDR3 loop is CAWSHRGGWEQYF. The CDR3 nucleotides are TGTGCCTGGAGTCACAGGGGGGGGTGGGAGCAGTACTTC.

The chain couples TRBV5-1 to TRBJ2-7; tentatively, D is TRBD2 (6 bases). Germline loops: CDR1 SGHRS, CDR2 YFSETQ. V lost 4 bases and J 6 bases, leaving 20 bases between the germline ends. The CDR3 sequence is 15 residues long. For the CDR3, the DNA is TGCGCCAGCAGCCCTGGGACTGCACCTTCGGTCGAGCAGTACTTC. Translating it yields CASSPGTAPSVEQYF.

The rearrangement uses TRBV6-1 and TRBJ1-1; 7 nucleotides agree with TRBD1. CDR3 length: 16 amino acids. Germline V gene data show CDR1 as MNHNS and CDR2 as SASEGT. V lost 1 base to trimming and J lost 2 bases; unmatched junction nucleotides: 7. The CDR3 here is CASSEVVTGANTEAFF. DNA for the CDR3: TGTGCCAGCAGTGAAGTGGTAACAGGGGCAAACACTGAAGCTTTCTTT.

The chain carries TRBV6-5 and TRBJ1-3, with 8 bases identical to TRBD1. Germline loops: CDR1 MNHEY, CDR2 SVGAGI. The CDR3 sequence is 16 residues long. J gave up 4 bases and V 0 bases, and 5 bases lay outside the gene matches. The CDR3 bases are TGTGCCAGCAGTTACTCGGTCAGGGGGCCCGGAAACACCATATATTTT. It translates to CASSYSVRGPGNTIYF.

This CDR3 is CASSLGQVARGEKLFF. Written as DNA, the CDR3 is TGTGCCAGCAGCTTGGGGCAGGTGGCCCGGGGGGAAAAACTGTTTTTT. The V gene is TRBV5-8, the J gene TRBJ1-4; TRBD1 is a possible D gene (5 bases). Trimming cost V 0 bases and J 8 bases, with 17 bases left between them. The CDR3 totals 16 residues. Germline V gives CDR1 SGHTS, CDR2 YDEGEE.

The table lists this clone with a count of one. The chain recombines TRBV19 with TRBJ2-1; TRBD2 matches 7 bases. CDR3 size: 16 residues. After removal of 3 bases from V and 5 bases from J, the junction contained 10 bases not matched to a gene. Germline V gene sequence: CDR1 LNHDA, CDR2 SQIVND (reference sequence). The CDR3 is CASSITDRTSNNEQFF. CDR3 in DNA: TGTGCCAGTAGTATCACCGATCGGACTAGTAACAATGAGCAGTTCTTC.

This sequence joins TRBV13 and TRBJ1-1; D is ambiguous. Germline V gene lookup returns CDR1 PRHDT and CDR2 FYEKMQ (reference sequence). The CDR3 is made up of 13 amino acids. Trimming took off 1 base at V and 2 bases at J, with 5 bases between the two ends. CDR3 bases: TGTGCCAGCAGCTTAGACAGAAACACTGAAGCTTTCTTT. Protein product: CASSLDRNTEAFF.

This chain links TRBV7-2 with TRBJ2-1; TRBD1 aligns across 9 bases. Trimming took 4 bases from V and 1 from J; bases not matched to a gene: 5. The CDR3 sequence is 16 residues long. Germline V gene sequence: CDR1 SGHTA, CDR2 FQGNSA. The CDR3 region has the DNA TGTGCCAGCAGCTCAAGGACAGGGGATTCCTACAATGAGCAGTTCTTC. Its protein is CASSSRTGDSYNEQFF.

This sequence joins TRBV19 and TRBJ1-5; 7 bases align to TRBD1. The CDR3 loop spans 14 amino acids. CDR1 LNHDA and CDR2 SQIVND come from the germline V gene (reference sequence). V lost 10 bases to trimming and J lost 6 bases; unmatched junction nucleotides: 12. Here the CDR3 reads CATTFTGESQPQHF. The CDR3, as DNA: TGTGCCACCACTTTCACAGGGGAGTCTCAGCCCCAGCATTTT. Full variable domain (outside the CDR3, taken from reference TRBV19 and TRBJ1-5): DGGITQSPKYLFRKEGQNVTLSCEQNLNHDAMYWYRQDPGQGLRLIYYSQIVNDFQKGDIAEGYSVSREKKESFPLTVTSAQKNPTAFYLCATTFTGESQPQHFGDGTRLSIL.